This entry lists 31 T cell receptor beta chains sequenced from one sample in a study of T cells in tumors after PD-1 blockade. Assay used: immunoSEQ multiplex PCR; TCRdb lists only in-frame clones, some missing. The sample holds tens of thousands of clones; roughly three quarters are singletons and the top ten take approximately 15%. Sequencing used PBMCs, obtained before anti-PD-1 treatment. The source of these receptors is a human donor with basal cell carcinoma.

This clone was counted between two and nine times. CDR3 DNA sequence: TGCAGTGCTAGCTTGAACACTGAAGCTTTCTTT. It is translated as CSASLNTEAFF. The rearrangement joins TRBV20-1 to TRBJ1-1; D unclear. This CDR3 has 11 residues. Germline V lookup: CDR1 DFQATT, CDR2 SNEGSKA (reference sequence). The germline V and J ends were trimmed by 3 bases and 0 bases, with 2 bases remaining between them.

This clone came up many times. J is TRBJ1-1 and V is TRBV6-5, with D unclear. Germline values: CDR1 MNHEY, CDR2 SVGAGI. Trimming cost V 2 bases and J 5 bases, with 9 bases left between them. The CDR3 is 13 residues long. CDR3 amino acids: CASSYTQRTEAFF. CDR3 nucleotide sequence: TGTGCCAGCAGTTACACACAGAGGACTGAAGCTTTCTTT.

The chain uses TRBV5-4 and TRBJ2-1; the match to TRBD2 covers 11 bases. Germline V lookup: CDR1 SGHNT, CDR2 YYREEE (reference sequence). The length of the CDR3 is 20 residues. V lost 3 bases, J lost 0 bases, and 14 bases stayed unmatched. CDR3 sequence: CASSSITGTSGISSYNEQFF. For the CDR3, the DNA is TGTGCCAGCAGCTCAATTACCGGGACTAGCGGAATTAGCTCCTACAATGAGCAGTTCTTC.

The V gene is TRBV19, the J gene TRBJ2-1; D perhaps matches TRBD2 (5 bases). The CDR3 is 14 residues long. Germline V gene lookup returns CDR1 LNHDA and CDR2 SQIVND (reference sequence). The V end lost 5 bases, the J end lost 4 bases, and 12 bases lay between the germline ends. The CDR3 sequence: CASSPRGMYNEQFF. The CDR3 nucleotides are TGTGCCAGTAGTCCCCGGGGAATGTACAATGAGCAGTTCTTC. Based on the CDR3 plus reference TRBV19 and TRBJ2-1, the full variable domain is DGGITQSPKYLFRKEGQNVTLSCEQNLNHDAMYWYRQDPGQGLRLIYYSQIVNDFQKGDIAEGYSVSREKKESFPLTVTSAQKNPTAFYLCASSPRGMYNEQFFGPGTRLTVL.

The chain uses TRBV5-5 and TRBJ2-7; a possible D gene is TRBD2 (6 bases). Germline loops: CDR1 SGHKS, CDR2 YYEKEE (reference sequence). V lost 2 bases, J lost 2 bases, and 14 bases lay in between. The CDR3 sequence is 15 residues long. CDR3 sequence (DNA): TGTGCCAGCAGCTTCGGAGGAGGGGCAACCTACGAGCAGTACTTC. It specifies CASSFGGGATYEQYF.

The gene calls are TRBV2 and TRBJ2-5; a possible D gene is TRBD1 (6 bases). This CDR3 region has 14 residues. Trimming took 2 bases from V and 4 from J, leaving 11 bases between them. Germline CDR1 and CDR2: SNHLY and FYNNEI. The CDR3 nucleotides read TGTGCCAGCAGTGAAAAGACAGGAGGAGAGACCCAGTACTTC. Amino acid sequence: CASSEKTGGETQYF.

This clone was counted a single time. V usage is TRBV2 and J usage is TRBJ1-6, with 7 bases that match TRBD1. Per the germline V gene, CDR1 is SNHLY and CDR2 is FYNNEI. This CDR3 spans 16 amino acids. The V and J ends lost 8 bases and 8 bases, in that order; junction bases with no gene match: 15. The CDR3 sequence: CASGGTDLFMDSPLHF. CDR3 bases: TGTGCCAGCGGGGGGACAGACCTATTTATGGATTCACCCCTCCACTTT.

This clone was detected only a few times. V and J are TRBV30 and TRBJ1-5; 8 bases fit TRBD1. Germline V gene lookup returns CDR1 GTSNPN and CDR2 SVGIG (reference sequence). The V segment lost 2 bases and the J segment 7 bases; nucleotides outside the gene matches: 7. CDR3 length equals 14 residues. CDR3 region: CAWSTGQGGQPQHF. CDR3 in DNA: TGTGCCTGGAGTACCGGACAGGGTGGACAGCCCCAGCATTTT.

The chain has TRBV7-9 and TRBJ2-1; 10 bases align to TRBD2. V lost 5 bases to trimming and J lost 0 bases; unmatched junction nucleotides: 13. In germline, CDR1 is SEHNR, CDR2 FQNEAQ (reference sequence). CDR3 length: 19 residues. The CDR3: CASSPRVAGGSTSYNEQFF. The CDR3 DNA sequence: TGTGCCAGCAGCCCTCGGGTAGCGGGAGGCTCTACCTCCTACAATGAGCAGTTCTTC.

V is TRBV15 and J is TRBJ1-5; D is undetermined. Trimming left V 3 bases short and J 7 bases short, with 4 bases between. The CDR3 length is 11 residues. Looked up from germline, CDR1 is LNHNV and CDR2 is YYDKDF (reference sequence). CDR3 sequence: CATSRGQPQHF. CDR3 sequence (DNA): TGTGCCACCAGCAGGGGGCAGCCCCAGCATTTT. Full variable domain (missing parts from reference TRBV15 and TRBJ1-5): DAMVIQNPRYQVTQFGKPVTLSCSQTLNHNVMYWYQQKSSQAPKLLFHYYDKDFNNEADTPDNFQSRRPNTSFCFLDIRSPGLGDTAMYLCATSRGQPQHFGDGTRLSIL.

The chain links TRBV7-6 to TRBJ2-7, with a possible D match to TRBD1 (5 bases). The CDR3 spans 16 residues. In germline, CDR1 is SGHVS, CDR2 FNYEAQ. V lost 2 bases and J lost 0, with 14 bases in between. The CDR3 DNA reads TGTGCCAGCAGCTTATCACCACAGGTTAGCTCCTACGAGCAGTACTTC. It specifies CASSLSPQVSSYEQYF.

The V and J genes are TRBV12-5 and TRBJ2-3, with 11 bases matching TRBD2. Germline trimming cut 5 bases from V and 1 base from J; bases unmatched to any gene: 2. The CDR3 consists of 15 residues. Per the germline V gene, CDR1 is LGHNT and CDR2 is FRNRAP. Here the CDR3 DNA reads TGTGCTAGTGGTCAGGGACTAGCGGGCACAGATACGCAGTATTTT. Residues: CASGQGLAGTDTQYF.

The CDR3 spells CASRGTGILNEQFF. For the CDR3, the DNA is TGTGCCAGCAGAGGGACAGGGATTTTAAATGAGCAGTTCTTC. The chain has TRBV27 and TRBJ2-1; 9 bases agree with TRBD1. The CDR3 totals 14 residues. Germline V gene lookup returns CDR1 MNHEY and CDR2 SMNVEV (reference sequence). V was pared by 6 bases and J by 7 bases, with 7 bases of the junction left unmatched.

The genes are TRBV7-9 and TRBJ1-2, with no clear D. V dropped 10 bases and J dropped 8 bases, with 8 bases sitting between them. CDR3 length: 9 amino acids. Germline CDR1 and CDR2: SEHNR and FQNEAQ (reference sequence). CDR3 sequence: CAITIGYTF. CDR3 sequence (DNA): TGTGCCATTACTATCGGCTACACCTTC.

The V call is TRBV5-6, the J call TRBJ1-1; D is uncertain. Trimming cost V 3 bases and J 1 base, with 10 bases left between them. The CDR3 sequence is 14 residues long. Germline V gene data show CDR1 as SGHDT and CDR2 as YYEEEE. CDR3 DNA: TGTGCCAGCAGCTGGAGGGAGGGGAACACTGAAGCTTTCTTT. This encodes CASSWREGNTEAFF.

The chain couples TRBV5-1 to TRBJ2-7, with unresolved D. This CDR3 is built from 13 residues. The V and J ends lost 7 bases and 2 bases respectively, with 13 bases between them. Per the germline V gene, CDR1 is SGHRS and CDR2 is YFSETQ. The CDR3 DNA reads TGCGCCAGCGGTTTCGACGGAACCTACGAGCAGTACTTC. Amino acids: CASGFDGTYEQYF.

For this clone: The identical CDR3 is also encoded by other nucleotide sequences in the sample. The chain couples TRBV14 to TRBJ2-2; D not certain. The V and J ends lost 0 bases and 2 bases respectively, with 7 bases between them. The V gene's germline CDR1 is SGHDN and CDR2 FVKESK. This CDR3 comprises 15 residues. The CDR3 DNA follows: TGTGCCAGCAGCCAAGAATTAGCAAACACCGGGGAGCTGTTTTTT. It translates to CASSQELANTGELFF.

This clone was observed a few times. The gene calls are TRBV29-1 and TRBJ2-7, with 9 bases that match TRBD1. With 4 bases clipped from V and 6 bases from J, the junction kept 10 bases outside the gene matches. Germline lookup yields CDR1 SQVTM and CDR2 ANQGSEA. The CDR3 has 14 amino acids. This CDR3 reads CSVGSGTGTSEQYF. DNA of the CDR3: TGCAGCGTTGGTTCCGGGACAGGGACGTCCGAGCAGTACTTC.

The DNA for the CDR3 is TGCGCCAGCAGCTTGGAGTCCTACGAGCAGTACTTC. Translating it yields CASSLESYEQYF. This chain links TRBV5-1 with TRBJ2-7; D unresolved. The V and J ends lost 0 bases and 1 base respectively, with 2 bases between them. Germline-derived CDR1 and CDR2 are SGHRS and YFSETQ. This CDR3 has 12 residues.

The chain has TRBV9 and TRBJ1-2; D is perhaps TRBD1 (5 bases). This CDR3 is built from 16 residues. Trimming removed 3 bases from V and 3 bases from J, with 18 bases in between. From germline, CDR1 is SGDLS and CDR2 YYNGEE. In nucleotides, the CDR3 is TGTGCCAGCAGCGCAACGACAGTTAATGCGGACTATGGCTACACCTTC. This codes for CASSATTVNADYGYTF.

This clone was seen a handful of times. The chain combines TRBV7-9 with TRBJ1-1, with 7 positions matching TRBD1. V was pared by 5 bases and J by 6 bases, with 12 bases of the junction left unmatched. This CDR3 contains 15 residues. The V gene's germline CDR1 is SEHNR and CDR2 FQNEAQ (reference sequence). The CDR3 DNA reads TGTGCCAGCAGCCCGCCCCTAGGACAGGCGGCTGAAGCTTTCTTT. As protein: CASSPPLGQAAEAFF. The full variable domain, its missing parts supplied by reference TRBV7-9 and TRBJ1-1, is DTGVSQNPRHKITKRGQNVTFRCDPISEHNRLYWYRQTLGQGPEFLTYFQNEAQLEKSRLLSDRFSAERPKGSFSTLEIQRTEQGDSAMYLCASSPPLGQAAEAFFGQGTRLTVV.

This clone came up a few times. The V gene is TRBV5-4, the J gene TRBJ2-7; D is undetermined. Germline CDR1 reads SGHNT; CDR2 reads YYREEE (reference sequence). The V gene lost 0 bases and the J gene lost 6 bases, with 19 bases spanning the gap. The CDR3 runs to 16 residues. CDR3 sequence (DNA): TGTGCCAGCAGCTTGGGCATACAGTTACACCCGCCCGAGCAGTACTTC. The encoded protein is CASSLGIQLHPPEQYF.

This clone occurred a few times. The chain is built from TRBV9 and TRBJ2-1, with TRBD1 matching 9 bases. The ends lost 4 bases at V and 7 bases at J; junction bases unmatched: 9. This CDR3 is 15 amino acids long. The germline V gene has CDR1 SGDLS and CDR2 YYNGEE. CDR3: CASSPSDRGLNEQFF. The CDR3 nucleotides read TGTGCCAGCAGCCCCTCGGACAGGGGTCTGAATGAGCAGTTCTTC.

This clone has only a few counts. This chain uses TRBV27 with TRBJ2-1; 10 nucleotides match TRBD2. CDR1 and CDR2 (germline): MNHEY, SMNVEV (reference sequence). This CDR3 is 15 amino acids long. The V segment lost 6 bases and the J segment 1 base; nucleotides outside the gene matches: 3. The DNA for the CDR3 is TGTGCCAGCAGCCTAGCGGGAGAGTCCTACAATGAGCAGTTCTTC. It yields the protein CASSLAGESYNEQFF.

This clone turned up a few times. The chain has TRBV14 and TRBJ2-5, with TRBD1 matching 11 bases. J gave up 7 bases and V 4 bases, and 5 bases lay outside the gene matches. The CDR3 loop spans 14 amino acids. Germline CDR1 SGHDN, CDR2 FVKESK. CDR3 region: CASSPGDRGGTQYF. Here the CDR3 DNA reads TGTGCCAGCAGCCCCGGGGACAGGGGGGGGACCCAGTACTTC.

This chain's CDR3 is CASSRGDTLNTEAFF. The DNA for the CDR3 is TGTGCCAGCAGCCGCGGGGACACCCTGAACACTGAAGCTTTCTTT. The J gene is TRBJ1-1, the V gene TRBV28; tentatively, D is TRBD1 (6 bases). Germline V gives CDR1 MDHEN, CDR2 SYDVKM. With 6 bases removed from V and 0 bases from J, the gap between germline ends came to 14 bases. CDR3 length: 15 residues.

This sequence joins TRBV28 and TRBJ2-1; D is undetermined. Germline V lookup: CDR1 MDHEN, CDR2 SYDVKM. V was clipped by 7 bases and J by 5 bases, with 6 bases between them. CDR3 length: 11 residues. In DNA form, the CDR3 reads TGTGCCAGCAATTTGGACAATGAGCAGTTCTTC. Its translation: CASNLDNEQFF.

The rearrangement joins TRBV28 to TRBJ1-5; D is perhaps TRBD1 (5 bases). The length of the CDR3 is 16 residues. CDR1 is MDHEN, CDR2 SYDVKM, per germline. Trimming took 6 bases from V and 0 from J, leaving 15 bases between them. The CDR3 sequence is CASRAGSGSSNQPQHF. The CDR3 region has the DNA TGTGCCAGCAGAGCCGGGTCAGGGAGTAGCAATCAGCCCCAGCATTTT.

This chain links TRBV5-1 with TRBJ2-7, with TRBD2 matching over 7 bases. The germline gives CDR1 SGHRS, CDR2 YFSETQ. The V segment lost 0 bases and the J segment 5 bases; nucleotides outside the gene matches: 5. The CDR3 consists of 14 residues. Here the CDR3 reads CASSLGREGNEQYF. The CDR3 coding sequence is TGCGCCAGCAGCTTGGGGAGGGAGGGCAACGAGCAGTACTTC.

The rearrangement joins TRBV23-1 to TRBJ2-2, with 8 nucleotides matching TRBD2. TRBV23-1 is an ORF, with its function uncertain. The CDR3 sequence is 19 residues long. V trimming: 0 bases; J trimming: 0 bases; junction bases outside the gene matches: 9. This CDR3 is CASSQSRAYSGANTGELFF. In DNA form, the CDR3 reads TGCGCCAGCAGTCAATCAAGGGCCTATAGCGGGGCGAACACCGGGGAGCTGTTTTTT.

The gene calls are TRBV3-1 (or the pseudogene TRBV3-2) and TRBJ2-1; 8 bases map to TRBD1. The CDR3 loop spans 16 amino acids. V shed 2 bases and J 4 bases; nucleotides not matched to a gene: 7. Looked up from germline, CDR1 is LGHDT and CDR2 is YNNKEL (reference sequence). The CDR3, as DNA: TGTGCCAGCAGCCAATATGGACAGGGTACGTACAATGAGCAGTTCTTC. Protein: CASSQYGQGTYNEQFF.